This entry describes one T cell receptor (beta chain). Using a J-beta primer mix together with a sample-barcoded 5' primer, a second PCR was run for about 7 to 12 cycles. TCRdb processed the 5' RACE reads anew with MiXCR; each CDR3 protein has one entry. The sample yields 1,300,000 or so distinct CDR3 sequences, 59% seen once. This record comes from a study of blood T cells in healthy people across ages. After removal of 6 bases from V and 8 bases from J, the junction contained 10 bases not matched to a gene. The CDR3 is made up of 16 amino acids. This chain joins TRBV12-3 or TRBV12-4 and TRBJ2-1; 13 bases are shared with TRBD2. Sequencing was performed on blood. This clonotype was sampled from a man between 18 and 35 years old in good health. CDR3 in amino acids: CASRDQTSGRYDEQFF. The CDR3 DNA sequence: TGTGCCAGCAGGGACCAGACTAGCGGGAGGTACGATGAGCAGTTCTTC.